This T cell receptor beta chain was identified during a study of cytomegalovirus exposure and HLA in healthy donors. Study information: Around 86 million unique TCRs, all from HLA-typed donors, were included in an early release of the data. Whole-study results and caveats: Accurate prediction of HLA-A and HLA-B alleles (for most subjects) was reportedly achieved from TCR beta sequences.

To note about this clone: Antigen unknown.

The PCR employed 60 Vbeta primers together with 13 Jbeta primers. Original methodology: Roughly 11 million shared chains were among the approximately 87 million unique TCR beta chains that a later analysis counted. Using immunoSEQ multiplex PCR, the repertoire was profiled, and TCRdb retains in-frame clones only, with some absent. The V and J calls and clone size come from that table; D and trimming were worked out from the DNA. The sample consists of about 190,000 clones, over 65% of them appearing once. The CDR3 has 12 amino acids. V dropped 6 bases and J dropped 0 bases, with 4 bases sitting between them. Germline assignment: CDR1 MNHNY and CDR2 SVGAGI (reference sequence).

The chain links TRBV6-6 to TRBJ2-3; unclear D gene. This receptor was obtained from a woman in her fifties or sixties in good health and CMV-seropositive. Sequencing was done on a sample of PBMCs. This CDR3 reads CASRSSTDTQYF. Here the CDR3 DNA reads TGTGCCAGCAGGTCTAGCACAGATACGCAGTATTTT.